Listed below are T cell receptor beta chains from one sample, sequenced in a study of blood T cell repertoires in COVID-19. Data came from immunoSEQ multiplex PCR; TCRdb stores just in-frame clones and leaves some out. The sample lists 65,000 to 95,000 clones, approximately 90% occurring once. The sample was peripheral blood. The receptors here all came from a man aged 45-60 years with COVID-19, enrolled during active disease. The CDR3 runs from the conserved cysteine through the conserved F or W. Each record gives: clone size, V gene, J gene, D gene, CDR3 protein, CDR3 DNA. D genes are given only for firm matches. A row's size may be missing; if present it is once, few, many or a size class.

NA	TRBV14	TRBJ2-1	TRBD2	CASSQSGMGNEQFF	TGTGCCAGCAGCCAAAGCGGGATGGGCAATGAGCAGTTCTTC
once	TRBV9	TRBJ2-1	TRBD2	CASSVVASGSSYNEQFF	TGTGCCAGCAGCGTAGTGGCTAGCGGGAGCTCCTACAATGAGCAGTTCTTC
NA	TRBV20-1	TRBJ2-3	TRBD2	CSASAGGTDTQYF	TGCAGTGCTAGTGCGGGAGGCACAGATACGCAGTATTTT
few	TRBV2	TRBJ1-2	NA	CASISGGFGYGYTF	TGTGCCAGCATTTCGGGGGGATTCGGCTATGGCTACACCTTC
NA	TRBV19	TRBJ1-5	NA	CASSGSSEGQPQHF	TGTGCCAGTAGTGGCTCGAGTGAGGGACAGCCCCAGCATTTT
NA	TRBV24-1	TRBJ2-3	TRBD2	CATSDRTSGRSDTQYF	TGTGCCACCAGTGATCGGACTAGCGGGAGATCGGATACGCAGTATTTT
once	TRBV9	TRBJ2-2	TRBD1	CASSAGTDSELFF	TGTGCCAGCAGCGCCGGGACAGACAGTGAGCTGTTTTTT
NA	TRBV29-1	TRBJ1-2	NA	CSVEDGRGRGYTF	TGCAGCGTTGAAGATGGGCGGGGGCGAGGCTACACCTTC
NA	TRBV5-1	TRBJ1-6	TRBD1	CASSFSGTGQDSPLHF	TGCGCCAGCAGCTTCTCCGGGACAGGGCAGGATTCACCCCTCCACTTT
NA	TRBV25-1	TRBJ2-3	NA	CASSETGTDTQYF	TGTGCCAGCAGTGAAACAGGCACAGATACGCAGTATTTT
NA	TRBV7-2	TRBJ2-7	TRBD2	CASSLDGTSSYEQYF	TGTGCCAGCAGCTTAGATGGGACTAGCTCCTACGAGCAGTACTTC
NA	TRBV6-6	TRBJ1-6	NA	CASSTGNSPLHF	TGTGCCAGCAGTACGGGGAATTCACCCCTCCACTTT
NA	TRBV27	TRBJ2-1	TRBD2	CAPSLGLEKVYNEQFF	TGTGCCCCCAGCCTGGGACTAGAAAAAGTCTACAATGAGCAGTTCTTC
NA	TRBV6-2/TRBV6-3	TRBJ2-7	TRBD2	CASSPRGTSGRSNEQYF	TGTGCCAGCAGTCCCCGTGGGACTAGCGGGAGAAGCAACGAGCAGTACTTC
NA	TRBV25-1	TRBJ1-2	NA	CASSEPGAGYGYTF	TGTGCCAGCAGTGAGCCAGGGGCTGGCTATGGCTACACCTTC
NA	TRBV18	TRBJ1-6	NA	CASSLTKGDSPLHF	TGTGCCAGCTCACTCACGAAGGGAGATTCACCCCTCCACTTT
NA	TRBV6-2/TRBV6-3	TRBJ2-7	NA	CASSFIYEQYF	TGTGCCAGCAGTTTCATTTACGAGCAGTACTTC
NA	TRBV2	TRBJ2-6	TRBD1	CASRTLRDRGRNGANVLTF	TGTGCCAGCAGGACCCTCCGGGACAGGGGGCGGAATGGGGCCAACGTCCTGACTTTC
NA	TRBV6-6	TRBJ1-3	TRBD1	CASTLDRAAGNTIYF	TGTGCCAGCACCTTGGACAGGGCCGCTGGAAACACCATATATTTT
once	TRBV25-1	TRBJ1-2	NA	CASSEGGNYGYTF	TGTGCCAGCAGTGAGGGGGGTAACTATGGCTACACCTTC